The 12 T cell receptor beta chains reported below all come from one sample, sequenced in a study of identical twins. TCRdb ran MiXCR on the 5' RACE reads and lists one entry per CDR3 protein. The sample consists of a few hundred thousand distinct CDR3 sequences, more than 9% of them appearing once. These sequences were also reported in another study, on yellow fever vaccine responses in identical twins.

Sequenced: PBMCs. These TCRs come from a woman between 18 and 29 years old in good health.

There are many counts of this clonotype. The rearrangement links TRBV29-1 to TRBJ2-3; 8 nucleotides match TRBD2. The V and J ends lost 7 bases and 7 bases, in that order; junction bases with no gene match: 19. The CDR3 is made up of 16 amino acids. Germline V lookup: CDR1 SQVTM, CDR2 ANQGSEA. As DNA, the CDR3 is TGCAGCGCCGCGACCCAGCGGGGGAGCACAGGTTATACGCAGTATTTT. Translation: CSAATQRGSTGYTQYF.

This clonotype was seen many times. The chain recombines TRBV29-1 with TRBJ2-5, with a possible D match to TRBD1 (6 bases). V lost 7 bases and J lost 4, with 16 bases in between. The CDR3 is 13 residues long. Germline V gene lookup returns CDR1 SQVTM and CDR2 ANQGSEA. CDR3 sequence reads: CSAGPRDIETQYF. The CDR3 DNA sequence: TGCAGCGCCGGCCCCCGGGACATAGAGACCCAGTACTTC.

This clonotype was seen at least ten times. A junction boundary mismatches the germline segment, possibly from a read error. The gene calls are TRBV4-3 and TRBJ2-1; TRBD2 matches at 11 bases. The CDR3 is 16 amino acids. Germline CDR1 reads LGHNA; CDR2 reads YSLEER. The DNA for the CDR3 is TGTGCCAGCAGCCAAGCCGGGACTAGCGGCTACAATGAGCAGTTCTTC. Amino acids: CASSQAGTSGYNEQFF.

There are many counts of this clonotype. V is TRBV29-1 and J is TRBJ1-3; D not certain. CDR1 and CDR2 from the germline V gene are SQVTM and ANQGSEA. V was shortened by 4 bases and J by 0 bases, with 10 bases between the two germline ends. The CDR3 has 14 residues. The CDR3 here is CSVVGRNSGNTIYF. DNA of the CDR3: TGCAGCGTTGTGGGGAGAAACTCTGGAAACACCATATATTTT.

This clonotype was seen repeatedly, ten times or more. The V gene is TRBV7-8, the J gene TRBJ2-1; no clear D gene. V was shortened by 2 bases and J by 2 bases, with 10 bases between the two germline ends. CDR3 length: 15 residues. Germline values: CDR1 SGHVS, CDR2 FQNEAQ. The DNA for the CDR3 is TGTGCCAGCAGCTTACCGGGCGCGACCTACAATGAGCAGTTCTTC. It yields the protein CASSLPGATYNEQFF. Based on the CDR3 plus reference TRBV7-8 and TRBJ2-1, the full variable domain is GAGVSQSPRYKVAKRGQDVALRCDPISGHVSLFWYQQALGQGPEFLTYFQNEAQLDKSGLPSDRFFAERPEGSVSTLKIQRTQQEDSAVYLCASSLPGATYNEQFFGPGTRLTVL.

This clonotype was recorded many times. This chain connects TRBV20-1 to TRBJ1-5; 7 nucleotides line up with TRBD1. Germline V CDR1 and CDR2: DFQATT, SNEGSKA (reference sequence). There are 13 residues in the CDR3. The J segment lost 2 bases and the V segment lost 5 bases, leaving 3 bases of the junction unmatched. CDR3 DNA: TGCAGTGCTCCCGGACAGGGCAATCAGCCCCAGCATTTT. It yields the protein CSAPGQGNQPQHF.

This clonotype came up many times. This chain uses TRBV6-2 or TRBV6-3 with TRBJ2-1; 13 bases align to TRBD2. The V segment lost 1 base and the J segment 8 bases; nucleotides outside the gene matches: 8. The CDR3 sequence is 17 residues long. CDR1 and CDR2 from the germline V gene are MNHEY and SVGEGT. The CDR3 DNA sequence: TGTGCCAGCAGTTACTACCCCGGGACTAGCGGGAACGATGAGCAGTTCTTC. It yields the protein CASSYYPGTSGNDEQFF.

There are many counts of this clonotype. The chain has TRBV7-2 and TRBJ2-1, with a weak D call TRBD2 (6 bases). The CDR3 has 15 residues. Germline CDR1 SGHTA, CDR2 FQGNSA. V gave up 4 bases and J gave up 3 bases, with 13 bases separating them. CDR3 bases: TGTGCCAGCAGCTCGCTGGCGGGGAACTACAATGAGCAGTTCTTC. This encodes CASSSLAGNYNEQFF.

This clonotype was detected ten times or more. The V gene is TRBV5-1, the J gene TRBJ2-7; D not resolved. The V end lost 0 bases, the J end lost 5 bases, and 6 bases lay between the germline ends. The CDR3 totals 12 residues. Germline CDR1 reads SGHRS; CDR2 reads YFSETQ. The chain's CDR3 is CASSLEFDEQYF. The CDR3 DNA is TGCGCCAGCAGCTTGGAGTTTGACGAGCAGTACTTC.

The J gene is TRBJ2-2, the V gene TRBV4-2; 7 nucleotides line up with TRBD2. The CDR3 spans 17 residues. From germline, CDR1 is LGHNA and CDR2 YNFKEQ. The V segment lost 1 base and the J segment 5 bases; nucleotides outside the gene matches: 10. CDR3 in amino acids: CASSQAGAGVDTGELFF. CDR3 DNA sequence: TGTGCCAGCAGCCAAGCTGGTGCGGGAGTGGATACCGGGGAGCTGTTTTTT.

This clonotype has ten or more counts. The chain has TRBV6-2 or TRBV6-3 and TRBJ2-3, with D uncertain. Trimming cost V 4 bases and J 0 bases, with 26 bases left between them. The germline V gene has CDR1 MNHEY and CDR2 SVGEGT. This CDR3 is built from 20 residues. In DNA, the CDR3 is TGTGCCAGCAGTTCGGCAGGTGGTGGGGATGGGGTGTCGAGCACAGATACGCAGTATTTT. Translating it yields CASSSAGGGDGVSSTDTQYF.

This clonotype showed up many times. The chain couples TRBV4-3 to TRBJ2-1; 13 bases align to TRBD2. After removal of 3 bases from V and 3 bases from J, the junction contained 11 bases not matched to a gene. CDR1 is LGHNA and CDR2 is YSLEER in the germline V gene. The CDR3 runs to 19 residues. Here the CDR3 reads CASSQTSGLAGPGYNEQFF. The CDR3 nucleotides read TGCGCCAGCAGCCAGACCTCGGGACTAGCGGGACCAGGCTACAATGAGCAGTTCTTC.